This T cell receptor beta chain was identified during a study of T-cell reconstitution after alpha-beta-depleted transplantation in children. Regarding the study as a whole: From newly produced T cells came most of the T-cell counts and diversity one year after transplant. Reported findings indicate that, about two months after transplant, alpha-beta T cells came from several hundred expanded clones, which were derived from non-depleted graft cells.

The library targeted TCRbeta and was prepared with unique molecular identifiers. TCRdb ran MiXCR on the PCR reads and lists one entry per CDR3 protein. The data contain hundreds of thousands of distinct CDR3 sequences, 13% of them seen just once; the ten biggest clones take up about 2%. Worth noting for this clonotype: No antigen is known for it. One end of the junction fails to match germline, which may point to a read error.

The CDR3 consists of 13 residues. Germline CDR1 is LGHNA and CDR2 is YSLEER. Sequences were derived from PBMCs, mostly from graft donor cells, sampled 360 days after TCRalphabeta/CD19-depleted stem cell transplant. The chain uses TRBV4-3 and TRBJ2-1, with 7 bases lining up with TRBD2. This TCR derives from a male patient under 18 who had a stem cell transplant for acute myeloid leukemia, so the T cells may come from the graft donor. In nucleotides, the CDR3 is TGCGCCAGCAGCCAAGATCGCACTAGCGAACTAGTCTTC. Translating gives CASSQDRTSELVF.